This TCR beta chain was captured in a study of blood T cell repertoires in COVID-19. Measured with immunoSEQ multiplex PCR; TCRdb has only the in-frame clones, and not every one. The repertoire holds about 120,000 clones, with 85% as singletons. This CDR3 comprises 13 residues. In germline, CDR1 is LNHDA, CDR2 SQIVND (reference sequence). Trimming stripped 1 base from V and 4 bases from J, with 7 bases between. Specimen: peripheral blood. This rearrangement joins TRBV19 to TRBJ1-2; D is ambiguous. The origin of this receptor is a man aged 60 to 69 with acute or convalescent COVID-19. The CDR3 bases are TGTGCCAGTAGTATAGGTCACGGCTATGGCTACACCTTC. This encodes CASSIGHGYGYTF.